One sample yielded the 7 T cell receptor beta chains listed below, sequenced in a study of blood T cell repertoires in COVID-19 (dated by TCRdb to 2018 to 2020). Libraries were prepared through the immunoSEQ multiplex PCR assay. The clones in this table, taken by TCRdb from immuneACCESS, are in-frame only. Not every clone is retained; where verified, under half of the shortfall comes from an unresolved V gene, and the cause of the rest is unknown. The sample table holds approximately 93,000 clones, of which about 77% were seen once. Together, the top ten hold 8.5% to 10% of the sample. The sample was peripheral blood. These receptors were taken from a woman aged 80 or over with acute or convalescent COVID-19.

The chain uses TRBV29-1 and TRBJ2-1; 9 bases are shared with TRBD1. This CDR3 has 12 amino acids. Germline CDR1 reads SQVTM; CDR2 reads ANQGSEA. The CDR3: CSVQGARGRRFF. CDR3 in DNA: TGCAGTGTACAGGGGGCGCGGGGTCGTCGGTTCTTC.

V gene TRBV18 combines with J gene TRBJ1-1, with 9 bases identical to TRBD1. V was clipped by 1 base and J by 4 bases; unmatched bases: 7. CDR1 and CDR2 from the germline V gene are KGHSH and LQKENI. CDR3 length equals 16 residues. CDR3 amino acids: CASSPLDRGFGTEAFF. The CDR3 nucleotides read TGTGCCAGCTCACCACTGGACAGGGGTTTTGGCACTGAAGCTTTCTTT.

The chain recombines TRBV11-3 with TRBJ2-5; tentatively, D is TRBD1 (6 bases). The length of the CDR3 is 14 residues. In germline, CDR1 is SGHNT, CDR2 YENEEA. The V end lost 5 bases, the J end lost 2 bases, and 12 bases lay between the germline ends. CDR3 sequence (DNA): TGTGCCAGCAGCCCAGGGACACTACAAGAGACCCAGTACTTC. Translation: CASSPGTLQETQYF.

The chain employs TRBV19 and TRBJ1-1, with D perhaps matching TRBD1 (6 bases). Germline V gene sequence: CDR1 LNHDA, CDR2 SQIVND (reference sequence). V was shortened by 2 bases and J by 5 bases, with 18 bases between the two germline ends. The CDR3 consists of 16 residues. The CDR3 nucleotides read TGTGCCAGTAGTATATTGGGGGCCGCCCTGAGAACTGAAGCTTTCTTT. It yields the protein CASSILGAALRTEAFF. The full variable domain, completed using reference TRBV19 and TRBJ1-1, is DGGITQSPKYLFRKEGQNVTLSCEQNLNHDAMYWYRQDPGQGLRLIYYSQIVNDFQKGDIAEGYSVSREKKESFPLTVTSAQKNPTAFYLCASSILGAALRTEAFFGQGTRLTVV.

This clone was counted a single time. The V gene is TRBV6-1, the J gene TRBJ1-2; a possible D gene is TRBD1 (5 bases). CDR1 and CDR2 from the germline V gene are MNHNS and SASEGT. The CDR3 runs to 13 residues. V was cut by 3 bases and J by 7 bases, with 12 bases left in between. In DNA form, the CDR3 reads TGTGCCAGCAGTGAGTTTGGGGGGTCTGGCTACACCTTC. Translation gives CASSEFGGSGYTF.

This clone was counted only a few times. The chain links TRBV5-8 to TRBJ1-2, with 9 bases lining up with TRBD1. Germline V CDR1 and CDR2: SGHTS, YDEGEE. After removal of 4 bases from V and 3 bases from J, the junction contained 4 bases not matched to a gene. The length of the CDR3 is 14 residues. The CDR3 spells CASSITGGDYGYTF. CDR3 bases: TGTGCCAGCAGCATAACAGGGGGCGACTATGGCTACACCTTC.

This clone was found once. DNA of the CDR3: TGTGCCAGCACTAGACTAGCGGGGGGGCCAGATACGCAGTATTTT. Translating it yields CASTRLAGGPDTQYF. The chain combines TRBV2 with TRBJ2-3; 14 bases fit TRBD2. V lost 7 bases and J lost 4; bases outside the gene matches: 4. This CDR3 has 15 residues. Germline V gene sequence: CDR1 SNHLY, CDR2 FYNNEI. Full variable domain (remainder filled in from reference TRBV2 and TRBJ2-3): EPEVTQTPSHQVTQMGQEVILRCVPISNHLYFYWYRQILGQKVEFLVSFYNNEISEKSEIFDDQFSVERPDGSNFTLKIRSTKLEDSAMYFCASTRLAGGPDTQYFGPGTRLTVL.